Listed below are T cell receptor beta chains from one sample, sequenced in a study of cytomegalovirus exposure and HLA in healthy donors. Generated by immunoSEQ multiplex PCR, the TCRdb table keeps only in-frame clones and is missing some. The sample carries around 230,000 clones, 75% to 80% recorded once. The sequenced material came from PBMCs. The source is a male donor in good health and CMV-seronegative. The CDR3 runs from the conserved cysteine through the conserved F or W. The D gene is left open where the match is weak. For some rows the clone size is stated as once, few or many, or as a class when expanded; others skip it.

abundance	v_gene	d_gene	j_gene	CDR3aa	CDR3nt
.	TRBV13	.	TRBJ1-2	CASSATGNLYGYTF	TGTGCCAGCAGCGCGACAGGTAACCTCTATGGCTACACCTTC
.	TRBV6-6	.	TRBJ1-6	CASTERQGYSPLHF	TGTGCCAGCACCGAGCGGCAGGGGTATTCACCCCTCCACTTT
.	TRBV15	.	TRBJ2-5	CATAGQYQETQYF	TGTGCCACGGCAGGTCAGTACCAAGAGACCCAGTACTTC
.	TRBV6-5	.	TRBJ1-6	CASSPLNSPLHF	TGTGCCAGCAGCCCTCTCAATTCACCCCTCCACTTT
.	TRBV21-1	.	TRBJ1-5	CASSREGDRSFQPQHF	TGTGCCAGCAGCAGAGAAGGAGACAGGAGTTTTCAGCCCCAGCATTTT
.	TRBV28	.	TRBJ2-7	CASSLPDTSTYEQYF	TGTGCCAGCAGTTTACCGGACACCTCTACCTACGAGCAGTACTTC
few	TRBV5-4	.	TRBJ1-1	CASSSAIMNTEAFF	TGTGCCAGCAGCTCAGCGATCATGAACACTGAAGCTTTCTTT
.	TRBV6-4	TRBD2	TRBJ2-2	CASSEGLTSGRAVGELFF	TGTGCCAGCAGCGAGGGGCTTACTAGCGGGAGAGCGGTCGGGGAGCTGTTTTTT
.	TRBV10-3	TRBD1	TRBJ2-5	CAISTVGQGVKETQYF	TGTGCCATCAGTACCGTCGGCCAGGGGGTAAAAGAGACCCAGTACTTC
.	TRBV7-6	TRBD2	TRBJ2-1	CASSFGGSSYNEQFF	TGTGCCAGCAGCTTTGGCGGGAGTTCCTACAATGAGCAGTTCTTC
.	TRBV5-1	TRBD1	TRBJ2-5	CASSSFPTGGTGETQYF	TGCGCCAGCAGCTCCTTCCCCACAGGGGGCACGGGGGAGACCCAGTACTTC
.	TRBV9	TRBD2	TRBJ2-3	CASSLRGRGGLDTQYF	TGTGCCAGCAGCCTACGAGGGCGGGGGGGCCTAGATACGCAGTATTTT
.	TRBV30	TRBD1	TRBJ1-2	CAWSRDSNYGYTF	TGTGCCTGGAGTCGGGACAGTAACTATGGCTACACCTTC
few	TRBV29-1	.	TRBJ2-3	CSVEDGAEHTDTQYF	TGCAGCGTTGAAGATGGGGCAGAACACACAGATACGCAGTATTTT
.	TRBV6-5	TRBD1	TRBJ1-2	CASSSGQGYGYTF	TGTGCCAGCAGCTCAGGACAGGGCTATGGCTACACCTTC
.	TRBV7-9	.	TRBJ2-1	CASSVTYNEQFF	TGTGCCAGCAGCGTGACATACAATGAGCAGTTCTTC
once	TRBV18	TRBD1	TRBJ2-3	CASSPPGQLRDTQYF	TGTGCCAGCTCACCACCGGGACAGTTGAGAGATACGCAGTATTTT
.	TRBV6-1	.	TRBJ1-4	CASSVGQINEKLFF	TGTGCCAGCTCCGTTGGGCAGATTAATGAAAAACTGTTTTTT
few	TRBV7-3	TRBD2	TRBJ2-1	CAVGRVANEQFF	TGTGCCGTGGGGAGGGTGGCCAATGAGCAGTTCTTC
.	TRBV7-3	.	TRBJ2-7	CASSLAGSDSYEQYF	TGTGCCAGCAGCTTAGCCGGTTCCGACTCCTACGAGCAGTACTTC
.	TRBV7-8	.	TRBJ2-5	CASSPGRQETQYF	TGTGCCAGCAGCCCAGGGAGGCAAGAGACCCAGTACTTC
.	TRBV28	TRBD1	TRBJ2-7	CASSFAGGGYEQYF	TGTGCCAGCAGTTTTGCAGGGGGCGGGTACGAGCAGTACTTC
.	TRBV7-3	TRBD2	TRBJ2-7	CASSSAGLAGGGEQYF	TGTGCCAGCAGCTCCGCGGGACTAGCGGGAGGCGGTGAGCAGTACTTC
once	TRBV7-9	.	TRBJ1-5	CASSPAGGGNQPQHF	TGTGCCAGCAGCCCCGCGGGAGGGGGCAATCAGCCCCAGCATTTT
.	TRBV19	TRBD2	TRBJ2-1	CASSIDVSGRPNNEQFF	TGTGCCAGTAGTATAGATGTCTCCGGGAGGCCCAACAATGAGCAGTTCTTC
.	TRBV4-2	TRBD2	TRBJ2-7	CASSQQLAGNAYEQYF	TGTGCCAGCAGCCAGCAACTAGCGGGAAACGCCTACGAGCAGTACTTC
once	TRBV4-3	TRBD2	TRBJ2-3	CASSQELAGGTDTQYF	TGCGCCAGCAGCCAAGAACTAGCGGGAGGGACAGATACGCAGTATTTT
.	TRBV19	.	TRBJ1-4	CASSRGLANEKLFF	TGTGCCAGTAGTAGGGGGCTGGCTAATGAAAAACTGTTTTTT
.	TRBV27	TRBD2	TRBJ2-1	CATTSTGQRGVYNEQFF	TGTGCCACTACATCAACGGGGCAGCGGGGGGTCTACAATGAGCAGTTCTTC
.	TRBV5-4	.	TRBJ1-6	CASSLAVNNSPLHF	TGTGCCAGCAGCTTGGCAGTAAATAATTCACCCCTCCACTTT
.	TRBV27	TRBD2	TRBJ2-5	CASSSPTSGLQETQYF	TGTGCCAGCAGTTCTCCAACTAGCGGGTTACAAGAGACCCAGTACTTC
.	TRBV9	.	TRBJ1-6	CASSVANSYNSPLHF	TGTGCCAGCAGCGTAGCCAACTCCTATAATTCACCCCTCCACTTT
.	TRBV4-2	TRBD2	TRBJ2-2	CASSQAPTSGTGELFF	TGTGCCAGCAGCCAAGCCCCGACTAGCGGGACCGGGGAGCTGTTTTTT
few	TRBV25-1	TRBD1	TRBJ2-3	CASRDRAPDTQYF	TGTGCCAGCCGGGACAGGGCCCCCGATACGCAGTATTTT
.	TRBV7-3	.	TRBJ2-7	CASSRTTTSYEQYF	TGTGCCAGCAGCCGTACGACAACCTCCTACGAGCAGTACTTC
.	TRBV5-1	.	TRBJ1-5	CASSFDGGHQPQHF	TGCGCCAGCAGCTTCGACGGGGGACATCAGCCCCAGCATTTT
few	TRBV5-1	TRBD1	TRBJ2-7	CASSLIGQDYEQYF	TGCGCCAGCAGCTTAATAGGACAGGACTACGAGCAGTACTTC
.	TRBV2	TRBD2	TRBJ2-3	CASTFRSGGADTQYF	TGTGCCAGCACCTTTCGAAGCGGGGGGGCTGATACGCAGTATTTT
.	TRBV29-1	.	TRBJ1-1	CSGLGASQNTEAFF	TGCAGCGGGTTGGGAGCCAGCCAGAACACTGAAGCTTTCTTT
few	TRBV9	.	TRBJ2-7	CASSVDDRGSYEQYF	TGTGCCAGCAGCGTAGATGACCGGGGGTCTTACGAGCAGTACTTC
.	TRBV30	.	TRBJ2-7	CAWSPGQTSSYEQYF	TGTGCCTGGAGCCCGGGACAGACTAGCTCCTACGAGCAGTACTTC
medium-sized	TRBV7-9	.	TRBJ1-1	CASSLGSGTEAFF	TGTGCCAGCAGTCTAGGTTCGGGCACTGAAGCTTTCTTT
.	TRBV5-4	TRBD1	TRBJ2-7	CASSMGTDPASYEQYF	TGTGCCAGCAGCATGGGGACAGACCCAGCCTCCTACGAGCAGTACTTC
.	TRBV7-9	TRBD2	TRBJ2-5	CASSFRLAGQETQYF	TGTGCCAGCAGCTTTCGCCTAGCGGGACAAGAGACCCAGTACTTC
many	TRBV2	.	TRBJ1-1	CASSGWGGALNTEAFF	TGTGCCAGCAGTGGCTGGGGGGGGGCTTTGAACACTGAAGCTTTCTTT
.	TRBV5-1	.	TRBJ1-2	CASSLQANYGYTF	TGCGCCAGCAGCTTACAGGCTAACTATGGCTACACCTTC
.	TRBV18	TRBD1	TRBJ2-2	CASSPLTGTNTGELFF	TGTGCCAGCTCACCGTTGACAGGGACGAACACCGGGGAGCTGTTTTTT
once	TRBV30	TRBD2	TRBJ2-1	CAWRAGVLDEQFF	TGTGCCTGGAGGGCGGGAGTCTTGGATGAGCAGTTCTTC
.	TRBV28	.	TRBJ2-7	CASSFSHEAGEQYF	TGTGCCAGCAGTTTTTCCCATGAGGCTGGCGAGCAGTACTTC
.	TRBV5-1	.	TRBJ1-1	CASSPGSFNTEAFF	TGCGCCAGCAGCCCCGGGTCGTTCAACACTGAAGCTTTCTTT
.	TRBV15	.	TRBJ2-5	CATSRPTLGVETQYF	TGTGCCACCAGCAGACCAACGTTAGGGGTTGAGACCCAGTACTTC
.	TRBV27	TRBD1	TRBJ2-7	CASSLQTGGGHEQYF	TGTGCCAGCAGTCTCCAGACAGGGGGTGGCCACGAGCAGTACTTC
.	TRBV5-1	TRBD1	TRBJ2-7	CASSLVRTGYYEQYF	TGCGCCAGCAGCTTGGTCAGGACAGGGTACTACGAGCAGTACTTC
.	TRBV7-6	TRBD1	TRBJ2-7	CASGRSGQGSYEQYF	TGTGCCAGCGGCCGGTCGGGACAGGGAAGCTACGAGCAGTACTTC
.	TRBV2	.	TRBJ2-1	CASTFGSSYNEQFF	TGTGCCAGCACCTTCGGGAGCTCCTACAATGAGCAGTTCTTC
.	TRBV27	.	TRBJ2-7	CASAYGTSGYEQYF	TGTGCCAGCGCGTATGGGACCAGCGGGTACGAGCAGTACTTC
.	TRBV6-5	.	TRBJ2-7	CASSPGQPSGQYF	TGTGCCAGCAGCCCTGGACAGCCGTCCGGGCAGTACTTC
.	TRBV6-6	.	TRBJ1-2	CASSTQGYYGYTF	TGTGCCAGCAGCACTCAGGGGTACTATGGCTACACCTTC
.	TRBV7-3	TRBD1	TRBJ2-2	CASSSDRANTGELFF	TGTGCCAGCAGCTCCGACAGGGCAAACACCGGGGAGCTGTTTTTT
.	TRBV10-3	TRBD1	TRBJ1-4	CATLLTGVEKLFF	TGTGCCACCCTCTTAACAGGGGTTGAAAAACTGTTTTTT